A selection of T cell receptor beta chains follows, all from one sample in a study of CD8+CD57+ T cells in acquired aplastic anemia. Via MiXCR, TCRdb re-called the reads, giving one row per CDR3 protein. This sample yields 200,000 to 250,000 distinct CDR3 sequences, of which about a third are seen a single time; around 1.1% belongs to the top ten. Sample: sorted CD4+, CD8+, or CD8+CD57+ T cells (not recorded which) from PBMCs. The receptor set was obtained from a human donor in good health, serving as a control. CDR3s include the opening cysteine and the closing phenylalanine or tryptophan. Each record gives: CDR3 protein, CDR3 DNA, clone size, D gene, J gene, V gene. The D gene is left open where the match is weak. The size entry is marked missing in some rows and otherwise reads once, few, many or a size class.

CDR3aa: CASSGQLASTYNEQFF
CDR3nt: TGTGCCAGCAGTGGACAACTAGCGTCGACTTACAATGAGCAGTTCTTC
abundance: few
d_gene: TRBD2
j_gene: TRBJ2-1
v_gene: TRBV2

CDR3aa: CASSLPGRQGPGNTIYF
CDR3nt: TGTGCCAGCAGCTTACCCGGGCGACAGGGCCCTGGAAACACCATATATTTT
abundance: few
d_gene: TRBD1
j_gene: TRBJ1-3
v_gene: TRBV11-2

CDR3aa: CASSVGDRERSNEKLFF
CDR3nt: TGTGCCAGCAGCGTAGGGGACAGGGAGAGGTCTAATGAAAAACTGTTTTTT
abundance: .
d_gene: TRBD1
j_gene: TRBJ1-4
v_gene: TRBV9

CDR3aa: CASSLSGQETQYF
CDR3nt: TGTGCCAGCAGCTTATCAGGGCAAGAGACCCAGTACTTC
abundance: many
d_gene: .
j_gene: TRBJ2-5
v_gene: TRBV7-2

CDR3aa: CASSGGFGDEQYF
CDR3nt: TGCGCCAGCAGTGGGGGATTTGGCGACGAGCAGTACTTC
abundance: many
d_gene: .
j_gene: TRBJ2-7
v_gene: TRBV10-1

CDR3aa: CASSLTGGTEALF
CDR3nt: TGTGCCAGCAGCCTGACTGGAGGGACTGAAGCTCTCTTT
abundance: .
d_gene: .
j_gene: TRBJ1-1
v_gene: TRBV2

CDR3aa: CAISVIHGVAVDTQYF
CDR3nt: TGTGCCATCAGTGTAATACACGGAGTGGCCGTCGATACGCAGTATTTT
abundance: many
d_gene: .
j_gene: TRBJ2-3
v_gene: TRBV10-3

CDR3aa: CASSEVQGATGELFF
CDR3nt: TGTGCCAGCAGTGAAGTGCAGGGGGCCACCGGGGAGCTGTTTTTT
abundance: .
d_gene: TRBD1
j_gene: TRBJ2-2
v_gene: TRBV6-1

CDR3aa: CATSELLRDGTEAFF
CDR3nt: TGTGCCACCAGTGAATTACTCAGGGATGGCACTGAAGCTTTCTTT
abundance: .
d_gene: .
j_gene: TRBJ1-1
v_gene: TRBV24-1

CDR3aa: CASSLWSQDRSTF
CDR3nt: TGTGCCAGCAGCTTATGGTCCCAGGACAGAAGCACCTTC
abundance: few
d_gene: .
j_gene: TRBJ1-2
v_gene: TRBV7-9

CDR3aa: CASSLVEGRETQYF
CDR3nt: TGTGCCAGCAGTTTGGTGGAGGGGCGGGAGACCCAGTACTTC
abundance: few
d_gene: .
j_gene: TRBJ2-5
v_gene: TRBV12-3/TRBV12-4

CDR3aa: CAISESSGSYGYTF
CDR3nt: TGTGCCATCAGTGAGTCGTCAGGGAGCTATGGCTACACCTTC
abundance: many
d_gene: .
j_gene: TRBJ1-2
v_gene: TRBV10-3

CDR3aa: CASSQESGMNTEAFF
CDR3nt: TGCGCCAGCAGCCAAGAGTCAGGGATGAACACTGAAGCTTTCTTT
abundance: few
d_gene: .
j_gene: TRBJ1-1
v_gene: TRBV4-1

CDR3aa: CASSYGRGETQYF
CDR3nt: TGTGCCAGCAGCTACGGCAGGGGAGAGACCCAGTACTTC
abundance: many
d_gene: .
j_gene: TRBJ2-5
v_gene: TRBV7-9

CDR3aa: CSVVRDNYGYTF
CDR3nt: TGCAGCGTTGTAAGGGACAACTATGGCTACACCTTC
abundance: .
d_gene: .
j_gene: TRBJ1-2
v_gene: TRBV29-1

CDR3aa: CASSSRGRTFYGYTF
CDR3nt: TGTGCCAGCAGTTCCCGAGGCAGGACCTTCTATGGCTACACCTTC
abundance: once
d_gene: .
j_gene: TRBJ1-2
v_gene: TRBV12-3/TRBV12-4

CDR3aa: CASSSFWRGGTPTYEQYF
CDR3nt: TGTGCCAGCAGCAGTTTTTGGAGGGGCGGGACTCCGACCTACGAGCAGTACTTC
abundance: .
d_gene: .
j_gene: TRBJ2-7
v_gene: TRBV12-3/TRBV12-4

CDR3aa: CASSHLAGDNEQFF
CDR3nt: TGTGCCAGCAGCCATCTAGCGGGAGACAATGAGCAGTTCTTC
abundance: few
d_gene: TRBD2
j_gene: TRBJ2-1
v_gene: TRBV3-1

CDR3aa: CASSLRGPNTEAFF
CDR3nt: TGCGCCAGCAGCTTGCGGGGGCCCAACACTGAAGCTTTCTTT
abundance: .
d_gene: .
j_gene: TRBJ1-1
v_gene: TRBV5-1

CDR3aa: CSLGGCSTDTQYF
CDR3nt: TGCAGCTTGGGCGGTTGCAGCACAGATACGCAGTATTTT
abundance: .
d_gene: .
j_gene: TRBJ2-3
v_gene: TRBV29-1

CDR3aa: CATSDLHSTLSGNTIYF
CDR3nt: TGTGCCACCAGTGATTTACACAGCACTCTCTCTGGAAACACCATATATTTT
abundance: many
d_gene: .
j_gene: TRBJ1-3
v_gene: TRBV24-1

CDR3aa: CASSDDRDPYNEQFF
CDR3nt: TGTGCCAGCAGCGATGACAGGGACCCGTACAATGAGCAGTTCTTC
abundance: .
d_gene: TRBD1
j_gene: TRBJ2-1
v_gene: TRBV6-1

CDR3aa: CASSIGRQGLGGYTF
CDR3nt: TGTGCCAGTAGTATAGGGAGGCAGGGGTTAGGTGGCTACACCTTC
abundance: .
d_gene: .
j_gene: TRBJ1-2
v_gene: TRBV19

CDR3aa: CASSPPGTGELFF
CDR3nt: TGTGCCAGCAGCCCTCCGGGGACCGGGGAGCTGTTTTTT
abundance: many
d_gene: .
j_gene: TRBJ2-2
v_gene: TRBV7-6

CDR3aa: CATSDNQNRDRHYGYTF
CDR3nt: TGTGCCACCAGTGACAATCAAAACCGGGACAGGCACTATGGCTACACCTTC
abundance: many
d_gene: TRBD1
j_gene: TRBJ1-2
v_gene: TRBV24-1

CDR3aa: CAISGTSGRVVGQYF
CDR3nt: TGTGCCATCAGTGGGACTAGCGGGAGGGTCGTGGGGCAGTACTTC
abundance: many
d_gene: TRBD2
j_gene: TRBJ2-7
v_gene: TRBV10-3

CDR3aa: CASSADNSQNTEAFF
CDR3nt: TGTGCCAGTAGTGCCGACAATTCCCAGAACACTGAAGCTTTCTTT
abundance: .
d_gene: .
j_gene: TRBJ1-1
v_gene: TRBV19

CDR3aa: CASSLDWVFYGYTF
CDR3nt: TGTGCCAGCAGCTTGGACTGGGTATTCTATGGCTACACCTTC
abundance: .
d_gene: .
j_gene: TRBJ1-2
v_gene: TRBV7-2

CDR3aa: CASRSGLSSYNEQFF
CDR3nt: TGTGCCAGCAGATCTGGACTGAGCTCCTACAATGAGCAGTTCTTC
abundance: few
d_gene: .
j_gene: TRBJ2-1
v_gene: TRBV12-3/TRBV12-4

CDR3aa: CACRDAPHNEQFF
CDR3nt: TGTGCCTGCCGGGACGCGCCTCACAATGAGCAGTTCTTC
abundance: few
d_gene: .
j_gene: TRBJ2-1
v_gene: TRBV15

CDR3aa: CASGLDSWGEAFF
CDR3nt: TGTGCCAGCGGTTTAGATAGTTGGGGTGAAGCTTTCTTT
abundance: .
d_gene: .
j_gene: TRBJ1-1
v_gene: TRBV12-3/TRBV12-4

CDR3aa: CSATDRFSYEQYF
CDR3nt: TGCAGTGCCACGGACAGGTTCTCCTACGAGCAGTACTTC
abundance: .
d_gene: TRBD1
j_gene: TRBJ2-7
v_gene: TRBV20-1

CDR3aa: CASSQGERGQRGYTF
CDR3nt: TGCGCCAGCAGCCAAGGCGAGAGGGGGCAGCGTGGCTACACCTTC
abundance: many
d_gene: TRBD1
j_gene: TRBJ1-2
v_gene: TRBV4-1

CDR3aa: CASSGDGNYGYTF
CDR3nt: TGCGCCAGCAGCGGGGACGGTAACTATGGCTACACCTTC
abundance: many
d_gene: .
j_gene: TRBJ1-2
v_gene: TRBV5-1

CDR3aa: CASSIYPGNSENTIYF
CDR3nt: TGTGCCAGTAGTATTTATCCGGGCAACTCGGAAAACACCATATATTTT
abundance: few
d_gene: .
j_gene: TRBJ1-3
v_gene: TRBV19

CDR3aa: CASSQDQIVGNIQYF
CDR3nt: TGCGCCAGCAGCCAAGATCAAATAGTAGGGAACATTCAGTACTTC
abundance: .
d_gene: .
j_gene: TRBJ2-4
v_gene: TRBV4-1

CDR3aa: CASSYVPGNTIYF
CDR3nt: TGTGCCAGCAGTTACGTACCTGGAAACACCATATATTTT
abundance: .
d_gene: .
j_gene: TRBJ1-3
v_gene: TRBV6-5

CDR3aa: CASSSRGGGAGNQPQHF
CDR3nt: TGTGCCAGCAGTTCCCGAGGGGGAGGTGCGGGGAATCAGCCCCAGCATTTT
abundance: many
d_gene: .
j_gene: TRBJ1-5
v_gene: TRBV10-3

CDR3aa: CASSPGTYRSGKNIQYF
CDR3nt: TGTGCCAGCAGTCCCGGGACCTACCGGTCGGGCAAAAACATTCAGTACTTC
abundance: .
d_gene: .
j_gene: TRBJ2-4
v_gene: TRBV12-3/TRBV12-4

CDR3aa: CASSSSSGLAGVGTGELFF
CDR3nt: TGTGCCAGCAGCTCTAGCTCGGGACTAGCGGGAGTAGGTACCGGGGAGCTGTTTTTT
abundance: .
d_gene: TRBD2
j_gene: TRBJ2-2
v_gene: TRBV12-3/TRBV12-4

CDR3aa: CASSRFQDYGYTF
CDR3nt: TGCGCCAGCAGCCGATTTCAGGACTATGGCTACACCTTC
abundance: .
d_gene: .
j_gene: TRBJ1-2
v_gene: TRBV5-1

CDR3aa: CASSGLAGVSETQYF
CDR3nt: TGTGCCAGCAGTGGACTAGCGGGAGTTTCGGAGACCCAGTACTTC
abundance: .
d_gene: TRBD2
j_gene: TRBJ2-5
v_gene: TRBV2

CDR3aa: CASSEGNEKLFF
CDR3nt: TGTGCCAGTAGTGAGGGTAATGAAAAACTGTTTTTT
abundance: .
d_gene: .
j_gene: TRBJ1-4
v_gene: TRBV19

CDR3aa: CATRRDLTTLYSGNTIYF
CDR3nt: TGTGCCACCCGGAGGGACTTAACTACCCTTTATTCTGGAAACACCATATATTTT
abundance: .
d_gene: .
j_gene: TRBJ1-3
v_gene: TRBV10-3

CDR3aa: CASSWRAANTEAFF
CDR3nt: TGCGCCAGCAGCTGGCGGGCGGCGAACACTGAAGCTTTCTTT
abundance: few
d_gene: .
j_gene: TRBJ1-1
v_gene: TRBV5-1

CDR3aa: CATSRDQAGGYEQYF
CDR3nt: TGTGCCACCAGCAGAGATCAGGCAGGGGGCTACGAGCAGTACTTC
abundance: .
d_gene: TRBD1
j_gene: TRBJ2-7
v_gene: TRBV15